This T cell receptor beta chain was obtained from a study of long-term antiretroviral therapy in people with HIV. General observations from the study: Diversity rose after ART but stayed below transplant donor controls.

The CDR3 sequence is 14 residues long. The germline gives CDR1 GTSNPN, CDR2 SVGIG (reference sequence). V gave up 3 bases and J gave up 3 bases; unmatched junction bases: 7. As for this clone: Its antigen remains unidentified.

Survey level was the resolution at which the v3.0 immunoSEQ assay ran. Per-sample targets for sequencing were roughly 40,000-50,000 T-cell genomes. The repertoire was sequenced with immunoSEQ multiplex PCR; TCRdb's copy has only in-frame clones and lacks some. Of some 11,000 clones listed, 83% are singletons. The clonotype originates from a man in his forties or fifties with HIV. This chain uses TRBV30 with TRBJ2-5, with 7 positions matching TRBD1. The sequenced sample was unsorted PBMCs, obtained 3.4 years after starting antiretroviral therapy. CDR3 DNA sequence: TGTGCCTGGAGGACCGGGACAGCAAAAGAGACCCAGTACTTC. Its translation: CAWRTGTAKETQYF.